The source of this T cell receptor beta chain is a study of T cell responses to AZD1222 COVID-19 vaccine. Study results and caveats: Baseline seropositivity occurred in only a handful of AZD1222 recipients.

Germline loops: CDR1 LNHNV, CDR2 YYDKDF (reference sequence). Trimming shortened V by 1 base and J by 5 bases, and 2 bases separated the two germline ends. The CDR3 has 12 residues. Notes on this clone: Its antigen is not known.

Data came from immunoSEQ multiplex PCR; TCRdb stores just in-frame clones and leaves some out. This sample has more than 150,000 clones, with 90% found just once. The J gene is TRBJ2-2, the V gene TRBV15, with D unresolved. The sample here was peripheral blood, taken on day 0 of AZD1222 vaccination. The clonotype comes from an adult in good health. CDR3 sequence: CATSRVTGELFF. For the CDR3, the DNA is TGTGCCACCAGCAGAGTTACCGGGGAGCTGTTTTTT.